The sequence of this T cell receptor (beta chain) was determined in a study of blood T cells in healthy people across ages. Sample donors were healthy Caucasian individuals that came from Russia, aged roughly 6 to 90. Losses at the gene ends were 2 bases for V and 5 bases for J; bases not matched to a gene: 2. Germline V gene sequence: CDR1 LGHNA, CDR2 YSLEER. This CDR3 has 13 residues. Through a sample-barcoded 5' primer and a J-beta primer mix, a second PCR was run for roughly 7 to 11 cycles. TCRdb fed the 5' RACE reads into MiXCR, producing one record per CDR3 protein. The table records about 320,000 distinct CDR3 sequences, 27% of them present only once.

Sequencing input: blood. This chain uses TRBV4-3 with TRBJ1-1; TRBD1 matches at 7 bases. The clonotype was recovered from a woman aged 70-85 years in good health. CDR3 in amino acids: CASSQTGETEAFF. In DNA, the CDR3 is TGCGCCAGCAGCCAAACAGGGGAAACTGAAGCTTTCTTT.